These 10 T cell receptor beta chains were all obtained from the same sample, sequenced in a study of cytomegalovirus exposure and HLA in healthy donors. PCR involved 60 Vbeta and 13 Jbeta primers. Only in-frame clones appear in the TCRdb table, and some are missing; sequencing was by immunoSEQ multiplex PCR. The table shows some 100,000 clones, with roughly 70% occurring only once. Sequencing was performed on PBMCs. These receptors all come from a woman aged 18-35 years in good health and CMV-seropositive.

There are a few counts of this clone. The J gene is TRBJ2-1, the V gene TRBV18, with 8 bases matching TRBD1. Germline CDR1 reads KGHSH; CDR2 reads LQKENI. V trimming: 2 bases; J trimming: 6 bases; junction bases outside the gene matches: 6. The CDR3 has 15 amino acids. CDR3 residues: CASSPEQGASNEQFF. The CDR3 DNA reads as TGTGCCAGCTCACCAGAGCAGGGGGCGTCCAATGAGCAGTTCTTC.

This chain uses TRBV6-5 with TRBJ1-1; D unclear. Trimming took off 7 bases at V and 0 bases at J, with 9 bases between the two ends. The CDR3 has 13 residues. The germline CDR1 and CDR2 sequences are MNHEY and SVGAGI. The CDR3: CASTSRVNTEAFF. The CDR3 DNA reads as TGTGCCAGCACCTCCCGGGTGAACACTGAAGCTTTCTTT.

This clone showed up just once. The chain carries TRBV6-1 and TRBJ2-5; the D gene is possibly TRBD1 (5 bases). The CDR3 contains 13 residues. CDR1 and CDR2 from the germline V gene are MNHNS and SASEGT. The V gene lost 1 base and the J gene lost 5 bases, with 8 bases spanning the gap. DNA of the CDR3: TGTGCCAGCAGTGAAGAGGGGATTGAGACCCAGTACTTC. As protein: CASSEEGIETQYF.

V and J are TRBV6-1 and TRBJ1-1, with D uncertain. The CDR3 runs to 13 residues. Looked up from germline, CDR1 is MNHNS and CDR2 is SASEGT. Trimming removed 5 bases from V and 1 base from J, with 8 bases in between. The CDR3 DNA reads TGTGCCAGCAGTAAACGGGAGAACACTGAAGCTTTCTTT. This codes for CASSKRENTEAFF.

In this sample, this clone turned up a few times. This CDR3 reads CASSLSELAGGFPHNEQFF. In DNA form, the CDR3 reads TGTGCCAGCAGCTTATCGGAACTAGCGGGAGGATTTCCCCACAATGAGCAGTTCTTC. The chain carries TRBV5-5 and TRBJ2-1, with 12 bases fitting TRBD2. After removal of 2 bases from V and 5 bases from J, the junction contained 14 bases not matched to a gene. CDR1 is SGHKS and CDR2 is YYEKEE in the germline V gene (reference sequence). The CDR3 has 19 residues.

The chain links TRBV6-1 to TRBJ2-7; TRBD1 aligns across 11 bases. V lost 6 bases, J lost 0 bases, and 4 bases stayed unmatched. CDR3 length: 15 amino acids. Germline CDR1 reads MNHNS; CDR2 reads SASEGT. CDR3 loop: CASRTGTGGSYEQYF. CDR3 bases: TGTGCCAGCAGAACGGGGACAGGGGGCTCCTACGAGCAGTACTTC.

A note on this clone: Relative to the germline gene, one junction end is altered; a read error may explain this. Other DNA variants within this sample encode the same CDR3. This chain uses TRBV30 with TRBJ1-1; D unclear. Looked up from germline, CDR1 is GTSNPN and CDR2 is SVGIG (reference sequence). The CDR3 sequence is 12 residues long. The CDR3 loop reads CAWSVILGRAFF. The CDR3 DNA follows: TGCGCCTGGAGTGTAATTCTAGGGAGAGCTTTCTTT.

The genes are TRBV7-9 and TRBJ1-5; unclear D gene. Germline CDR1 SEHNR, CDR2 FQNEAQ (reference sequence). The CDR3 is made up of 17 amino acids. Trimming stripped 1 base from V and 1 base from J, with 14 bases between. The CDR3 nucleotides read TGTGCCAGCAGCTTAGACAGCTCCAGGTACAGCAATCAGCCCCAGCATTTT. Its protein product is CASSLDSSRYSNQPQHF.

V and J are TRBV2 and TRBJ2-5, with D unclear. The CDR3 covers 14 residues. The germline CDR1 and CDR2 sequences are SNHLY and FYNNEI. V lost 6 bases and J lost 2, with 13 bases in between. CDR3 nucleotide sequence: TGTGCCAGCAGGGATTTTAGAGGACAAGAGACCCAGTACTTC. Translation gives CASRDFRGQETQYF.

The rearrangement uses TRBV7-3 and TRBJ2-3; 9 bases align to TRBD2. With 1 base clipped from V and 2 bases from J, the junction kept 4 bases outside the gene matches. The germline V gene has CDR1 SGHTA and CDR2 FQGTGA. CDR3 length: 16 amino acids. The CDR3 sequence is CASSLNPSGNTDTQYF. CDR3 in DNA: TGTGCCAGCAGCTTAAATCCTAGCGGGAACACAGATACGCAGTATTTT.